This T cell receptor (beta chain) was captured in a study of blood T cell repertoires in COVID-19. The sample holds one count of this clone. J gave up 6 bases and V 5 bases, and 11 bases lay outside the gene matches. The CDR3 length is 16 residues. Germline CDR1 and CDR2: SEHNR and FQNEAQ (reference sequence). Sequencing used immunoSEQ multiplex PCR; TCRdb keeps in-frame clones, though not all of them. The repertoire has roughly 34,000 clones, roughly 75% of them found once; the top ten carry around 15%. This clonotype was obtained from an older man with active or convalescent COVID-19. The sequenced sample consisted of peripheral blood. The chain joins TRBV7-9 to TRBJ2-3; 10 bases match TRBD2. The CDR3 coding sequence is TGTGCCAGCAGCCCAAGCGGGAGGGCGCTTTGGGATACGCAGTATTTT. This gives the protein CASSPSGRALWDTQYF. Full variable domain (remainder filled in from reference TRBV7-9 and TRBJ2-3): DTGVSQNPRHKITKRGQNVTFRCDPISEHNRLYWYRQTLGQGPEFLTYFQNEAQLEKSRLLSDRFSAERPKGSFSTLEIQRTEQGDSAMYLCASSPSGRALWDTQYFGPGTRLTVL.